The clone carrying this T cell receptor beta chain occurred many times. The sample belongs to a study of T cells in Graves' hyperthyroidism and ophthalmopathy. PBMCs were collected from a 10 ml volume of fresh peripheral blood. The V and J ends lost 9 bases and 5 bases, in that order; junction bases with no gene match: 4. This CDR3 is built from 13 residues. Amplification targeted TCR beta CDR3 regions from RNA transcripts. First-round RT-PCR targeting the TCR CDR3 was performed with the HTBI primer set. TCRdb redid the calling of the multiplex PCR reads with MiXCR, one entry per CDR3 protein. The sample includes about half a million distinct CDR3 sequences, roughly 22% of them seen just once.

The material sequenced was blood. This sequence originates from a woman aged 70-85 years with Graves' ophthalmopathy. J is TRBJ2-1 and V is TRBV12-3 or TRBV12-4; 10 nucleotides agree with TRBD1. CDR3 in amino acids: CASGQGVHNEQFF. The CDR3 DNA sequence: TGTGCCAGTGGACAGGGGGTTCACAATGAGCAGTTCTTC.